These 29 T cell receptor beta chains share one sample of origin, sequenced in a study of blood T cell repertoires in COVID-19. Using immunoSEQ multiplex PCR, the repertoire was profiled, and TCRdb retains in-frame clones only, with some absent. The sample shows approximately 210,000 clones, roughly 80% of them seen only once. The sequenced sample consisted of peripheral blood. Receptors originate from a human donor in a cohort sampled during active COVID-19.

The sample holds a few counts of this clone. The genes are TRBV28 and TRBJ2-7, with 7 positions matching TRBD2. V shed 5 bases, J shed 1 base, and the junction held 5 bases outside the gene matches. This CDR3 contains 14 residues. CDR1 and CDR2 from the germline V gene are MDHEN and SYDVKM. The CDR3 region is CASSPAGSSYEQYF. CDR3 coding DNA: TGTGCCAGCAGTCCAGCGGGATCATCCTACGAGCAGTACTTC.

This chain links TRBV19 with TRBJ2-1; D possibly corresponds to TRBD2 (6 bases). The CDR3 has 17 residues. The V gene's germline CDR1 is LNHDA and CDR2 SQIVND (reference sequence). Trimming took off 1 base at V and 5 bases at J, with 18 bases between the two ends. The CDR3 reads CASSIGSLTGGNNEQFF. CDR3 DNA sequence: TGTGCCAGTAGTATAGGGAGTTTGACTGGGGGGAACAATGAGCAGTTCTTC.

This chain uses TRBV5-8 with TRBJ1-2; D uncertain. The ends were cut back, 4 bases at V and 4 bases at J, with 17 bases in the middle. The germline gives CDR1 SGHTS, CDR2 YDEGEE. This CDR3 is 15 amino acids long. The CDR3 sequence: CASSPSRREPYGYTF. CDR3 in DNA: TGTGCCAGCAGCCCCAGTCGGAGGGAGCCCTATGGCTACACCTTC.

The rearrangement uses TRBV19 and TRBJ2-1; 13 positions agree with TRBD2. The CDR3 is 16 residues long. Germline values: CDR1 LNHDA, CDR2 SQIVND (reference sequence). V lost 7 bases, J lost 7 bases, and 10 bases stayed unmatched. The CDR3 nucleotides are TGTGCCAGTACCGAGGGGAGGACTAGCGGGAGTAATGAGCAGTTCTTC. Translated, it gives CASTEGRTSGSNEQFF.

This clone was detected a few times. J is TRBJ1-2 and V is TRBV12-3 or TRBV12-4; D is possibly TRBD1 (6 bases). Trimming pared 5 bases from V and 5 bases from J, leaving 12 bases between. The CDR3 contains 13 residues. CDR3 region: CASSRPGQYGYTF. CDR3 coding DNA: TGTGCCAGCAGTCGGCCCGGACAGTATGGCTACACCTTC.

The V gene is TRBV11-2, the J gene TRBJ2-7, with D possibly matching TRBD2 (5 bases). The CDR3 is made up of 14 amino acids. The V end was cut by 4 bases, the J end by 0 bases, with 10 bases between. Germline CDR1 is SGHAT and CDR2 is FQNNGV. The CDR3 is CASSSAGSSYEQYF. The DNA for the CDR3 is TGTGCCAGCAGCTCCGCGGGCAGCTCCTACGAGCAGTACTTC.

This chain joins TRBV7-9 and TRBJ2-3; TRBD2 aligns across 11 bases. CDR1 SEHNR and CDR2 FQNEAQ come from the germline V gene (reference sequence). CDR3 size: 15 residues. V lost 5 bases to trimming and J lost 8 bases; unmatched junction nucleotides: 9. CDR3 residues: CASSPPGTSGTTQYF. The CDR3 nucleotides read TGTGCCAGCAGCCCCCCCGGGACTAGCGGTACTACGCAGTATTTT.

The chain combines TRBV6-2 or TRBV6-3 with TRBJ1-2; the match to TRBD1 covers 7 bases. Germline values: CDR1 MNHEY, CDR2 SVGEGT. The CDR3 covers 13 residues. J gave up 4 bases and V 6 bases, and 5 bases lay outside the gene matches. The CDR3 DNA reads as TGTGCCAGCAGCCCAGGGGGTGGCTATGGCTACACCTTC. Protein: CASSPGGGYGYTF.

This chain joins TRBV3-1 (or the pseudogene TRBV3-2) and TRBJ2-7; 10 bases line up with TRBD2. The germline gives CDR1 LGHDT, CDR2 YNNKEL (reference sequence). J gave up 3 bases and V 1 base, and 3 bases lay outside the gene matches. The CDR3 totals 15 residues. The CDR3 sequence is CASSQGLAGRYEQYF. The CDR3 nucleotides read TGTGCCAGCAGCCAAGGACTAGCGGGCCGCTACGAGCAGTACTTC.

The chain joins TRBV5-1 to TRBJ2-7; 8 bases agree with TRBD2. Germline-derived CDR1 and CDR2 are SGHRS and YFSETQ. The V and J ends lost 4 bases and 3 bases, in that order; junction bases with no gene match: 12. The CDR3 is made up of 16 amino acids. In DNA form, the CDR3 reads TGCGCCAGCAGCCCCCCAGCGGCGGGAGGCTACTACGAGCAGTACTTC. Its translation is CASSPPAAGGYYEQYF. The variable domain in full, completed from reference TRBV5-1 and TRBJ2-7, reads KAGVTQTPRYLIKTRGQQVTLSCSPISGHRSVSWYQQTPGQGLQFLFEYFSETQRNKGNFPGRFSGRQFSNSRSEMNVSTLELGDSALYLCASSPPAAGGYYEQYFGPGTRLTVT.

V usage is TRBV6-2 or TRBV6-3 and J usage is TRBJ2-7; D unresolved. Germline V gene data show CDR1 as MNHEY and CDR2 as SVGEGT. The CDR3 loop spans 14 amino acids. V was cut by 0 bases and J by 7 bases, with 13 bases left in between. The CDR3, as DNA: TGTGCCAGCAGTTACTCGCCGTCGTCCGGTGAGCAGTACTTC. It is translated as CASSYSPSSGEQYF.

The chain joins TRBV18 to TRBJ2-1; 8 positions match TRBD1. The CDR3 sequence is 15 residues long. Trimming at V came to 1 base and at J to 3 bases, leaving 2 bases not matched to a gene. Germline CDR1 KGHSH, CDR2 LQKENI. CDR3 DNA: TGTGCCAGCTCACCACTGGGACAGGACTACAATGAGCAGTTCTTC. This encodes CASSPLGQDYNEQFF.

V gene TRBV30 combines with J gene TRBJ2-5, with D maybe TRBD2 (6 bases). The CDR3 has 16 residues. Germline values: CDR1 GTSNPN, CDR2 SVGIG (reference sequence). Trimming stripped 0 bases from V and 3 bases from J, with 17 bases between. The CDR3 DNA is TGTGCCTGGAGTGTACTGAGCGGGCTTCGGAAAGAGACCCAGTACTTC. The encoded protein is CAWSVLSGLRKETQYF. The whole variable domain, remainder taken from reference TRBV30 and TRBJ2-5, is SQTIHQWPATLVQPVGSPLSLECTVEGTSNPNLYWYRQAAGRGLQLLFYSVGIGQISSEVPQNLSASRPQDRQFILSSKKLLLSDSGFYLCAWSVLSGLRKETQYFGPGTRLLVL.

The chain uses TRBV28 and TRBJ2-5, with a weak D call TRBD2 (6 bases). This CDR3 region has 15 residues. V dropped 2 bases and J dropped 4 bases, with 14 bases sitting between them. Germline V CDR1 and CDR2: MDHEN, SYDVKM. The CDR3 nucleotides are TGTGCCAGCAGTTTACGGACCGCGCGGGGAGAGACCCAGTACTTC. Translating gives CASSLRTARGETQYF.

The gene calls are TRBV21-1 and TRBJ1-2; TRBD1, the D gene given by the table, was not confirmed from the DNA. TRBV21-1 is a recognized pseudogene. The CDR3 is made up of 17 amino acids. The CDR3 nucleotides are TGTGCCAGCAGCAAAGAGCGAGCGGCAGGGGGTAACTATGGCTACACCTTC. This translates into CASSKERAAGGNYGYTF.

This chain connects TRBV7-2 to TRBJ2-7, with D perhaps TRBD2 (6 bases). The CDR3 length is 14 residues. The germline V and J ends were trimmed by 1 base and 3 bases, with 10 bases remaining between them. Looked up from germline, CDR1 is SGHTA and CDR2 is FQGNSA. The DNA of the CDR3 is TGTGCCAGCAGCTTAGGGCGGGGTAACTACGAGCAGTACTTC. Protein product: CASSLGRGNYEQYF.

The chain is built from TRBV7-6 and TRBJ2-7, with TRBD1 matching over 10 bases. V shed 7 bases and J 7 bases; nucleotides not matched to a gene: 13. Germline V gene sequence: CDR1 SGHVS, CDR2 FNYEAQ. The CDR3 runs to 15 residues. CDR3 loop: CASTRSGTGASEQYF. CDR3 DNA: TGTGCCAGCACTCGATCCGGGACAGGGGCTAGTGAGCAGTACTTC.

J is TRBJ1-1 and V is TRBV5-6, with a tentative D call TRBD1 (6 bases). CDR1 is SGHDT and CDR2 is YYEEEE in the germline V gene. With 4 bases removed from V and 7 bases from J, the gap between germline ends came to 17 bases. The CDR3 runs to 14 residues. DNA of the CDR3: TGTGCCAGCAGCCTGGCGGGGGGCACGGATGAAGCTTTCTTT. It translates to CASSLAGGTDEAFF.

The V and J genes are TRBV6-5 and TRBJ2-3; 9 bases are shared with TRBD2. J lost 6 bases, V lost 2 bases, and 6 bases had no gene match. From germline, CDR1 is MNHEY and CDR2 SVGAGI. This CDR3 region has 15 residues. This chain's CDR3 is CASSYQASGADTQYF. CDR3 bases: TGTGCCAGCAGTTACCAGGCTAGCGGGGCGGATACGCAGTATTTT.

This chain links TRBV27 with TRBJ2-7; 7 bases match TRBD1. Trimming cost V 6 bases and J 2 bases; bases outside gene matches: 7. CDR1 and CDR2 (germline): MNHEY, SMNVEV (reference sequence). The CDR3 is made up of 14 amino acids. The CDR3 coding sequence is TGTGCCAGCAGGCGGACAGGTAAACCCTACGAGCAGTACTTC. This gives the protein CASRRTGKPYEQYF.

The gene calls are TRBV6-5 and TRBJ1-1; 9 nucleotides line up with TRBD1. In germline, CDR1 is MNHEY, CDR2 SVGAGI. The trim removed 5 bases at V and 5 bases at J, leaving 3 bases unmatched. There are 13 residues in the CDR3. CDR3 residues: CASSRQGGTEAFF. The CDR3 DNA reads TGTGCCAGCAGTAGACAGGGGGGAACTGAAGCTTTCTTT.

V is TRBV7-3 and J is TRBJ1-1; 9 positions agree with TRBD1. Per the germline V gene, CDR1 is SGHTA and CDR2 is FQGTGA. This CDR3 region has 13 residues. The V and J ends lost 5 bases and 8 bases, in that order; junction bases with no gene match: 6. The CDR3 DNA sequence: TGTGCCAGCAGCAGCCAGGACAGGGGAGAAGCTTTCTTT. Translated, it gives CASSSQDRGEAFF.

This clone was detected once. The CDR3 reads CASSPPRDDRRTDGYTF. The CDR3 DNA reads as TGTGCCAGCTCACCACCGCGAGATGACAGGAGGACGGATGGCTACACCTTC. This sequence joins TRBV18 and TRBJ1-2, with a tentative D call TRBD1 (6 bases). Trimming stripped 0 bases from V and 6 bases from J, with 20 bases between. This CDR3 region has 17 residues. CDR1 is KGHSH, CDR2 LQKENI, per germline. The variable domain in full, completed from reference TRBV18 and TRBJ1-2, reads NAGVMQNPRHLVRRRGQEARLRCSPMKGHSHVYWYRQLPEEGLKFMVYLQKENIIDESGMPKERFSAEFPKEGPSILRIQQVVRGDSAAYFCASSPPRDDRRTDGYTFGSGTRLTVV.

The chain has TRBV28 and TRBJ1-5, with TRBD1 matching over 7 bases. The trim removed 8 bases at V and 4 bases at J, leaving 14 bases unmatched. Germline CDR1 MDHEN, CDR2 SYDVKM. The CDR3 consists of 16 residues. CDR3 DNA: TGTGCCAGCCAGACGAGGGGGCGGATATGGAATCAGCCCCAGCATTTT. Translating it yields CASQTRGRIWNQPQHF.

The V and J genes are TRBV6-5 and TRBJ1-6; 10 bases are a match to TRBD1. J lost 7 bases, V lost 6 bases, and 6 bases had no gene match. Germline loops: CDR1 MNHEY, CDR2 SVGAGI. The CDR3 is 15 residues long. CDR3 nucleotide sequence: TGTGCCAGCAGATCACCGGGACAGGGGAATTCACCCCTCCACTTT. Its translation is CASRSPGQGNSPLHF.

This clone was observed a handful of times. This rearrangement joins TRBV6-2 or TRBV6-3 to TRBJ2-7; no firm D call. Trimming removed 6 bases at V and 6 bases at J, with 12 bases between. The length of the CDR3 is 12 residues. Germline V gene sequence: CDR1 MNHEY, CDR2 SVGEGT. This CDR3 is CASSSGRSEQYF. DNA for the CDR3: TGTGCCAGCAGCTCCGGCCGGAGCGAGCAGTACTTC.

The chain carries TRBV6-5 and TRBJ1-4, with D possibly matching TRBD1 (5 bases). The CDR3 covers 16 residues. The V gene lost 3 bases and the J gene lost 4 bases, with 15 bases spanning the gap. Germline V gene sequence: CDR1 MNHEY, CDR2 SVGAGI. This CDR3 reads CASSYGVGQGNEKLFF. CDR3 DNA: TGTGCCAGCAGTTATGGGGTTGGGCAGGGTAATGAAAAACTGTTTTTT.

The gene calls are TRBV12-3 or TRBV12-4 and TRBJ1-5; D is unresolved. Trimming pared 2 bases from V and 7 bases from J, leaving 6 bases between. CDR3 length: 12 amino acids. CDR3 sequence reads: CASSLFEQPQHF. The CDR3 DNA reads as TGTGCCAGCAGTTTATTTGAGCAGCCCCAGCATTTT.

The chain joins TRBV10-1 to TRBJ2-3; 11 nucleotides agree with TRBD2. In germline, CDR1 is WNHNN, CDR2 SYGVQD (reference sequence). The CDR3 covers 15 residues. J lost 6 bases, V lost 2 bases, and 4 bases had no gene match. CDR3 nucleotides: TGCGCCAGCAGTGAGACTAGCGGGAGTGGCGATACGCAGTATTTT. It encodes CASSETSGSGDTQYF.